Many counts were recorded for the clone carrying this T cell receptor beta chain. The target antigen is unknown. The data originate from a study of early T cells in non-severe SARS-CoV-2 infection. Overall study context: The authors sequenced bulk RNA from unsorted whole blood, leaving chains unpaired.

The germline CDR1 and CDR2 sequences are SQVTM and ANQGSEA. This CDR3 comprises 13 residues. V lost 5 bases and J 9 bases, leaving 17 bases between the germline ends. Individual cDNA molecules received unique molecular identifiers. A single record per CDR3 protein comes from TCRdb applying MiXCR to the 5' RACE reads. The sample has approximately 90,000 distinct CDR3 sequences, less than 15% seen once. Overall study findings and caveats: VDJdb matches were skewed toward anti-spike CD8 T cell responses.

This TCR was sampled from an adult who was a healthcare worker with PCR-confirmed SARS-CoV-2 infection or an uninfected control (not recorded which). V usage is TRBV29-1 and J usage is TRBJ2-1; D not resolved. Sequencing used whole blood, obtained at baseline. The CDR3: CSVIVVGWGEQFF. The CDR3 DNA reads as TGCAGCGTTATAGTAGTGGGATGGGGTGAGCAGTTCTTC.